Shown below are 25 T cell receptor beta chains from a single sample sequenced in a study of blood T cell repertoires in COVID-19. The repertoire was sequenced with immunoSEQ multiplex PCR; TCRdb's copy has only in-frame clones and lacks some. This sample has 200,000 to 300,000 clones, with about 83% found just once. Sequenced sample: peripheral blood. These receptors all stem from an elderly woman with COVID-19, enrolled during active disease.

This clone came up a few times. The rearrangement uses TRBV30 and TRBJ2-7; 8 nucleotides line up with TRBD2. CDR3 length: 13 amino acids. After removal of 2 bases from V and 6 bases from J, the junction contained 6 bases not matched to a gene. CDR1 is GTSNPN and CDR2 is SVGIG in the germline V gene (reference sequence). The CDR3 spells CAWSRGGYPEQYF. CDR3 in DNA: TGTGCCTGGAGTCGGGGGGGCTATCCCGAGCAGTACTTC.

This chain uses TRBV6-4 with TRBJ1-2; TRBD1 aligns across 7 bases. Germline CDR1 is MRHNA and CDR2 is SNTAGT. Trimming removed 6 bases from V and 2 bases from J; junction bases left unmatched: 12. The CDR3 extends over 16 amino acids. The chain's CDR3 is CASRTSPRQGNYGYTF. The CDR3 DNA sequence: TGTGCCAGCAGGACCTCCCCGCGACAGGGAAACTATGGCTACACCTTC.

This clone was recorded only once. The chain is built from TRBV3-1 (or the pseudogene TRBV3-2) and TRBJ1-6; 7 bases align to TRBD1. The ends lost 4 bases at V and 10 bases at J; junction bases unmatched: 10. The CDR3 length is 15 residues. The germline gives CDR1 LGHDT, CDR2 YNNKEL (reference sequence). The CDR3: CASSLTGQFGSPLHF. CDR3 coding DNA: TGTGCCAGCAGCCTGACAGGGCAATTCGGATCACCCCTCCACTTT.

The CDR3 loop reads CASRTGIGGNTIYF. CDR3 in DNA: TGTGCCAGCAGGACGGGAATCGGTGGAAACACCATATATTTT. The J gene is TRBJ1-3, the V gene TRBV5-6; D uncertain. V was pared by 5 bases and J by 3 bases, with 12 bases between. Per germline, CDR1 SGHDT and CDR2 YYEEEE. The CDR3 length is 14 residues.

This sequence joins TRBV7-6 and TRBJ2-7; the D gene is possibly TRBD1 (5 bases). Germline lookup yields CDR1 SGHVS and CDR2 FNYEAQ. This CDR3 spans 16 amino acids. V lost 1 base, J lost 0 bases, and 13 bases lay in between. The CDR3 loop reads CASSLDGAASSYEQYF. CDR3 sequence (DNA): TGTGCCAGCAGCTTAGATGGGGCCGCAAGCTCCTACGAGCAGTACTTC.

The chain couples TRBV6-5 to TRBJ1-5; TRBD1 aligns across 7 bases. V lost 9 bases and J lost 4; bases outside the gene matches: 9. The CDR3 contains 14 residues. Germline lookup yields CDR1 MNHEY and CDR2 SVGAGI. The CDR3 sequence: CASSDREPNQPQHF. The DNA for the CDR3 is TGTGCCAGTTCCGACAGGGAACCTAATCAGCCCCAGCATTTT.

This rearrangement joins TRBV30 to TRBJ2-4; no firm D call. Trimming took 2 bases from V and 4 from J, leaving 6 bases between them. The germline V gene has CDR1 GTSNPN and CDR2 SVGIG (reference sequence). The CDR3 length is 12 residues. DNA of the CDR3: TGTGCCTGGAGTAGCCGGAAAAACATTCAGTACTTC. Translated: CAWSSRKNIQYF.

This chain uses TRBV5-1 with TRBJ1-1; TRBD1 matches at 8 bases. J gave up 1 base and V 5 bases, and 4 bases lay outside the gene matches. Germline V gives CDR1 SGHRS, CDR2 YFSETQ. This CDR3 has 14 residues. In DNA, the CDR3 is TGCGCCAGCAGTGAAGGACAGGGGAACACTGAAGCTTTCTTT. This gives the protein CASSEGQGNTEAFF.

J is TRBJ2-7 and V is TRBV9; 12 nucleotides line up with TRBD1. After removal of 3 bases from V and 6 bases from J, the junction contained 13 bases not matched to a gene. The CDR3 runs to 17 residues. The V gene's germline CDR1 is SGDLS and CDR2 YYNGEE. The CDR3 protein is CASSGHPLGQGAGEQYF. In DNA, the CDR3 is TGTGCCAGCAGCGGTCATCCGTTGGGACAGGGGGCCGGCGAGCAGTACTTC.

The chain couples TRBV18 to TRBJ1-5; TRBD1 agrees at 7 bases. This CDR3 is built from 14 residues. Trimming removed 2 bases from V and 5 bases from J; junction bases left unmatched: 3. CDR1 is KGHSH, CDR2 LQKENI, per germline. This chain's CDR3 is CASSPRQGDQPQHF. DNA of the CDR3: TGTGCCAGCTCACCAAGACAGGGCGATCAGCCCCAGCATTTT.

The V and J genes are TRBV5-1 and TRBJ1-3, with 7 positions matching TRBD1. The CDR3 is 20 amino acids. V lost 0 bases to trimming and J lost 0 bases; unmatched junction nucleotides: 15. From germline, CDR1 is SGHRS and CDR2 YFSETQ. CDR3 sequence (DNA): TGCGCCAGCAGCTTGGCTCACCCGGGACAGCCTACGAGCTCTGGAAACACCATATATTTT. As protein: CASSLAHPGQPTSSGNTIYF.

The chain uses TRBV4-1 and TRBJ1-1, with D hard to call. Germline assignment: CDR1 MGHRA and CDR2 YSYEKL. V shed 4 bases and J shed 5 bases, with 17 bases lying between them. The CDR3 covers 15 residues. The CDR3 nucleotides read TGCGCCAGCAGCCTGTCGGACTTTGTGGCGACTGAAGCTTTCTTT. It codes for CASSLSDFVATEAFF.

The chain employs TRBV7-9 and TRBJ2-2; TRBD2 matches 10 bases. CDR3 length: 14 residues. J was trimmed by 7 bases and V by 6 bases; bases with no gene match: 5. Germline V gene sequence: CDR1 SEHNR, CDR2 FQNEAQ (reference sequence). The CDR3 here is CASRPSGGIGELFF. The CDR3 DNA follows: TGTGCCAGCAGGCCTAGCGGGGGAATCGGGGAGCTGTTTTTT.

This chain uses TRBV6-5 with TRBJ2-3, with TRBD2 matching over 9 bases. The CDR3 length is 15 residues. The V gene's germline CDR1 is MNHEY and CDR2 SVGAGI. Trimming removed 7 bases from V and 3 bases from J; junction bases left unmatched: 8. CDR3 protein: CASKQRGGATDTQYF. CDR3 bases: TGTGCCAGCAAACAACGCGGGGGGGCTACAGATACGCAGTATTTT.

The V and J genes are TRBV18 and TRBJ1-5; D unresolved. From germline, CDR1 is KGHSH and CDR2 LQKENI. The CDR3 is 13 amino acids. With 2 bases removed from V and 6 bases from J, the gap between germline ends came to 8 bases. The CDR3 DNA reads as TGTGCCAGCTCACCAGGGGAGGGTCAGCCCCAGCATTTT. It encodes CASSPGEGQPQHF.

The rearrangement joins TRBV19 to TRBJ1-2; 7 nucleotides align to TRBD1. V trimming: 6 bases; J trimming: 7 bases; junction bases outside the gene matches: 8. This CDR3 comprises 13 residues. From germline, CDR1 is LNHDA and CDR2 SQIVND (reference sequence). CDR3 sequence: CASRDRERTGYTF. For the CDR3, the DNA is TGTGCCAGTAGAGACAGGGAGCGGACTGGCTACACCTTC.

The chain uses TRBV12-3 or TRBV12-4 and TRBJ1-6, with a possible D match to TRBD1 (6 bases). Trimming cost V 9 bases and J 7 bases, with 13 bases left between them. There are 13 residues in the CDR3. CDR3 DNA sequence: TGTGCCAGTTCACAGGGAATAAATTCACCCCTCCACTTT. It encodes CASSQGINSPLHF.

V usage is TRBV21-1 and J usage is TRBJ2-1; TRBD2 was called by the table and not checked on the DNA. TRBV21-1 is flagged as a pseudogene. The CDR3 has 16 amino acids. The CDR3 nucleotides are TGTGCCAGCAGCAAAGACGGGACTAGCGGGGACAATGAGCAGTTCTTC. This translates into CASSKDGTSGDNEQFF.

V is TRBV5-4 and J is TRBJ1-2; 9 bases line up with TRBD1. Per the germline V gene, CDR1 is SGHNT and CDR2 is YYREEE (reference sequence). The CDR3 has 15 residues. V lost 4 bases, J lost 3 bases, and 7 bases stayed unmatched. The CDR3 loop is CASSALTGGDYGYTF. CDR3 coding DNA: TGTGCCAGCAGCGCCTTGACAGGGGGTGACTATGGCTACACCTTC. Full variable domain (missing parts from reference TRBV5-4 and TRBJ1-2): ETGVTQSPTHLIKTRGQQVTLRCSSQSGHNTVSWYQQALGQGPQFIFQYYREEENGRGNFPPRFSGLQFPNYSSELNVNALELDDSALYLCASSALTGGDYGYTFGSGTRLTVV.

This chain uses TRBV5-1 with TRBJ2-7; 7 nucleotides agree with TRBD1. CDR3 length: 13 amino acids. V was pared by 4 bases and J by 6 bases, with 7 bases of the junction left unmatched. Germline lookup yields CDR1 SGHRS and CDR2 YFSETQ. The DNA for the CDR3 is TGCGCCAGCAGCCCCCAGACAGGGCTCGAGCAGTACTTC. This translates into CASSPQTGLEQYF.

The chain has TRBV5-1 and TRBJ2-2; 9 bases align to TRBD1. Germline V gives CDR1 SGHRS, CDR2 YFSETQ. J was trimmed by 6 bases and V by 6 bases; bases with no gene match: 9. The CDR3 totals 15 residues. The CDR3 spells CASKTGTGNSGELFF. CDR3 nucleotide sequence: TGCGCCAGCAAAACCGGGACAGGGAATTCCGGGGAGCTGTTTTTT.

This chain links TRBV10-3 with TRBJ2-7, with TRBD1 identical over 8 bases. Trimming took 10 bases from V and 6 from J; bases not matched to a gene: 8. This CDR3 comprises 12 residues. Per germline, CDR1 ENHRY and CDR2 SYGVKD. The CDR3 DNA reads as TGTGCCAGCTCAGGGGGCCTTAGCGAGCAGTACTTC. Its translation is CASSGGLSEQYF.

The CDR3 region is CASSHGTTSGNTIYF. As DNA, the CDR3 is TGTGCCAGCAGTCACGGGACAACCTCTGGAAACACCATATATTTT. V gene TRBV3-1 (or the pseudogene TRBV3-2) combines with J gene TRBJ1-3, with a tentative D call TRBD1 (6 bases). Germline lookup yields CDR1 LGHDT and CDR2 YNNKEL (reference sequence). The CDR3 extends over 15 amino acids. V lost 6 bases and J lost 0, with 12 bases in between.

This clone showed up just once. The CDR3, as DNA: TGCGCCAGCCCAAGAGTCCCCGTAGTTAACTATGGCTACACCTTC. This translates into CASPRVPVVNYGYTF. The chain combines TRBV23-1 with TRBJ1-2; no clear D gene. TRBV23-1 is recorded as an ORF, its role being uncertain. The CDR3 totals 15 residues. Trimming took 8 bases from V and 1 from J, leaving 17 bases between them.

DNA for the CDR3: TGTGCCAGCAGCGTCAGCTCCGGGACAGGGGTAGGGAAACTGTTTTTT. Residues: CASSVSSGTGVGKLFF. This chain links TRBV9 with TRBJ1-4; 10 bases are shared with TRBD1. V lost 2 bases, J lost 11 bases, and 12 bases stayed unmatched. The germline gives CDR1 SGDLS, CDR2 YYNGEE. This CDR3 is 16 amino acids long.